This T cell receptor beta chain was recovered during a study of tumor and adjacent non-tumor tissue in lung cancer. Study information: Histology: eleven to twelve adenocarcinoma, a couple of squamous cell carcinoma, 1 small cell lung cancer. The patients, roughly 10 men and 5 women, were about 31 to 76 with stage I to III disease. On average, productive TCRbeta reads reached around 4 million per sample. Overall study findings and caveats: Tumor repertoires had a smaller top 100 clone share than normal lung.

As regards this clonotype: Its target is unknown. Germline and junction disagree at one end, which may indicate a read error.

Germline V gives CDR1 MNHEY, CDR2 SVGEGT. The CDR3 loop spans 13 amino acids. The template was RNA from unsorted bulk tissue. Distant lung tissue was collected more than 3 cm away from the tumor edge. The library came from three nested PCR rounds adapted from ARM-PCR protocols. TCRdb re-called the multiplex PCR reads with MiXCR, one entry per CDR3 protein. This table has tens of thousands of distinct CDR3 sequences, roughly 60% appearing once. Sequences were obtained from distant non-tumor lung tissue. This receptor was identified in a woman between 40 and 50 years old with non-small cell lung cancer. V and J are TRBV6-2 or TRBV6-3 and TRBJ2-1; D gene uncertain. Written as DNA, the CDR3 is TGTGCTAGCAGTTGGACCGAGTACAATGAGCAGTTCTTC. Its translation: CASSWTEYNEQFF.